Included here is one TCR beta chain sequence, with context. A much bigger clone sits one base away, suggesting this may be a read error. The entry originates in a study of identical twins. TCRdb re-analysed the 5' RACE reads in MiXCR, keeping a single row per CDR3 protein. Of about 260,000 distinct CDR3 sequences listed, 5.5% to 8% are singletons. Among all donors, each was a healthy Caucasian. The data were also submitted as part of a second study, on yellow fever vaccine responses in identical twins.

The origin of this receptor is a woman under 30 in good health. Material: memory (CD45RO+) T cells sorted from blood.

The CDR3 nucleotides read TGCTGTGCTAGAGGGGTCGGACAGGGAGAATCCTATGGCTACACCTTC. Translated: CCARGVGQGESYGYTF. The rearrangement links TRBV20-1 to TRBJ1-2; 8 bases match TRBD1. Germline CDR1 reads DFQATT; CDR2 reads SNEGSKA (reference sequence). The CDR3 is 16 amino acids.